A single sample gave rise to the 13 T cell receptor delta chains below, sequenced in a study of Vδ1+ human thymocytes. Broader study findings: Highly polyclonal TRG and TRD repertoires with Gaussian CDR3 length distributions appeared in thymus.

Their target antigens are unknown. Extracted RNA was reverse transcribed into cDNA. Pooled V-gene forward primers with one constant-region reverse primer generated the CDR3 amplicons by multiplex PCR. TCRdb reanalyzed the multiplex PCR reads using CATT. Of some 23,000 delta-chain clones in the sample, about 31% are singletons; the top ten hold 1.6%. Specimen: Vdelta1+ gamma-delta thymocytes from the thymus. Indicated subset: FACS-sorted CD3+ TCRalphabeta- TCRVdelta1+ TCRVdelta2- thymocytes. The receptors here all came from a boy under two years old who had congenital heart surgery.

The chain is built from TRDV1 and TRDJ1; D ambiguous. V dropped 4 bases and J dropped 6 bases, with 24 bases sitting between them. This CDR3 contains 17 residues. CDR1 TSWWSYY and CDR2 QGS come from the germline V gene. The CDR3 nucleotides read TGTGCTCTTGGGGCCACACCACGATTTCCCGCACTAAATAAACTCATCTTT. Amino acids: CALGATPRFPALNKLIF.

This clone was counted between two and nine times. V usage is TRDV1 and J usage is TRDJ1, with D tentatively TRDD3 (6 bases). V lost 2 bases and J 0 bases, leaving 37 bases between the germline ends. The CDR3 contains 24 residues. Germline V gene lookup returns CDR1 TSWWSYY and CDR2 QGS. CDR3 sequence (DNA): TGTGCTCTTGGGGAATTCCCCTCCTCGCCGGGCCGAGTTGGGGGGTTATCGTACACCGATAAACTCATCTTT. As protein: CALGEFPSSPGRVGGLSYTDKLIF.

This clone was seen once. Within the sample, other DNA sequences also encode this same CDR3. The V gene is TRDV1, the J gene TRDJ1; D remains ambiguous. Trimming stripped 1 base from V and 5 bases from J, with 8 bases between. This CDR3 is 13 amino acids long. The germline gives CDR1 TSWWSYY, CDR2 QGS. In DNA form, the CDR3 reads TGTGCTCTTGGGGAACCCGAGTCGGATAAACTCATCTTT. Its protein product is CALGEPESDKLIF.

V and J are TRDV1 and TRDJ1; 9 bases match TRDD3. V lost 0 bases, J lost 0 bases, and 23 bases stayed unmatched. Germline CDR1 reads TSWWSYY; CDR2 reads QGS. The CDR3 covers 23 residues. Here the CDR3 DNA reads TGTGCTCTTGGGGAACTGAGGCCTTCCCCTGGTACTGGGGGACTTCCTGACACCGATAAACTCATCTTT. The encoded protein is CALGELRPSPGTGGLPDTDKLIF.

Comment on this clone: In the same sample, other DNA sequences code for this CDR3. The rearrangement links TRDV1 to TRDJ1, with D possibly TRDD3 on 5 matching bases. The ends were cut back, 1 base at V and 7 bases at J, with 28 bases in the middle. This CDR3 region has 19 residues. CDR1 and CDR2 from the germline V gene are TSWWSYY and QGS. The CDR3 coding sequence is TGTGCTCTTGGGGAACCCCTTGGTGGGTTTTCCCACGATACTTCTAAACTCATCTTT. Translating gives CALGEPLGGFSHDTSKLIF.

With regard to this clone: The same CDR3 arises from other DNA sequences in this sample as well. The chain recombines TRDV1 with TRDJ1; perhaps TRDD3 as D (5 bases). Germline V gene lookup returns CDR1 TSWWSYY and CDR2 QGS. The CDR3 is made up of 17 amino acids. V was shortened by 6 bases and J by 8 bases, with 28 bases between the two germline ends. The CDR3 is CALGVTGEPLPTLKLIF. CDR3 DNA: TGTGCTCTTGGTGTTACCGGGGAGCCTTTACCCACTCTGAAACTCATCTTT.

This clone has more than one count but fewer than ten. The V call is TRDV2, the J call TRDJ3; D remains ambiguous. This CDR3 has 20 residues. Germline values: CDR1 GEAIGNYY, CDR2 EKD. The V end was cut by 3 bases, the J end by 0 bases, with 20 bases between. The chain's CDR3 is CACDASVSTLASWDTRQMFF. CDR3 bases: TGTGCCTGTGACGCCTCCGTCTCAACCCTTGCCTCCTGGGACACCCGACAGATGTTTTTC.

This clone is medium-sized in the sample. The V and J genes are TRDV1 and TRDJ1, with D possibly TRDD3 on 6 matching bases. CDR1 is TSWWSYY and CDR2 is QGS in the germline V gene. Trimming took off 9 bases at V and 0 bases at J, with 20 bases between the two ends. The CDR3 contains 16 residues. CDR3 sequence reads: CALAPGNWAYTDKLIF. CDR3 coding DNA: TGTGCTCTCGCCCCTGGGAACTGGGCGTACACCGATAAACTCATCTTT.

This clone was counted only a few times. V gene TRDV1 combines with J gene TRDJ1; TRDD2 might be the D (6 bases). V was cut by 5 bases and J by 0 bases, with 19 bases left in between. The CDR3 length is 17 residues. Germline V gene data show CDR1 as TSWWSYY and CDR2 as QGS. The CDR3 loop reads CALGSAFPHLYTDKLIF. CDR3 DNA: TGTGCTCTTGGGTCGGCCTTCCCGCACTTGTACACCGATAAACTCATCTTT.

The chain links TRDV1 to TRDJ1; D unresolved. Germline assignment: CDR1 TSWWSYY and CDR2 QGS. This CDR3 has 17 residues. V was clipped by 1 base and J by 8 bases, with 23 bases between them. For the CDR3, the DNA is TGTGCTCTTGGGGAACCCCCCCATTCCCACGACGGCCTCAAACTCATCTTT. As protein: CALGEPPHSHDGLKLIF.

This clone has more than one count but fewer than ten. The same CDR3 also results from other DNA sequences found in this sample. V usage is TRDV1 and J usage is TRDJ1; no definite D call. Trimming cost V 0 bases and J 0 bases, with 11 bases left between them. Germline CDR1 is TSWWSYY and CDR2 is QGS. The CDR3 runs to 16 residues. CDR3 region: CALGELKSGYTDKLIF. The CDR3 nucleotides are TGTGCTCTTGGGGAACTAAAGTCGGGGTACACCGATAAACTCATCTTT.

Sample share makes this clone medium-sized. Other DNA sequences within the sample encode an identical CDR3. V and J are TRDV1 and TRDJ1, with TRDD3 identical over 9 bases. Germline-derived CDR1 and CDR2 are TSWWSYY and QGS. V gave up 5 bases and J gave up 11 bases; unmatched junction bases: 18. The CDR3 sequence is 16 residues long. CDR3 in DNA: TGTGCTCTTGGGTACGCAAGTCTCCCCCTGGGGGATCAGCTCATCTTT. Encoded protein: CALGYASLPLGDQLIF.

This clone appeared a few times. One junction end does not reproduce the germline sequence, and a read error may be involved. Other nucleotide sequences in the sample specify the same CDR3. The chain is built from TRDV1 and TRDJ1; 9 positions match TRDD3. This CDR3 is 16 amino acids long. CDR1 and CDR2 (germline): TSWWSYY, QGS. CDR3 in amino acids: CALGLRVGGYIDKLIF. The CDR3 DNA follows: TGTGCTCTTGGGCTTAGGGTCGGGGGATACATCGATAAACTCATCTTC.